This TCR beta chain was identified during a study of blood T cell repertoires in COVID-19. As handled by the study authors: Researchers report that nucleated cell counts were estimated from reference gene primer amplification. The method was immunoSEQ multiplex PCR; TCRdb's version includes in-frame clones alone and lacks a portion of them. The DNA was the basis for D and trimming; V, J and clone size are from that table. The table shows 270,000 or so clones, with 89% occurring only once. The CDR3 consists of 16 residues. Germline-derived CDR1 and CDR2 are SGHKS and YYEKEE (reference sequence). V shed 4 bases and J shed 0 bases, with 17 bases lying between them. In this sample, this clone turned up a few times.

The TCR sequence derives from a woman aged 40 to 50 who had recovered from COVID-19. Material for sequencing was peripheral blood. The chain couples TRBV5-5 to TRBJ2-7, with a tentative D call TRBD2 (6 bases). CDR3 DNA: TGTGCCAGCAGCGGCACGGGACTGATTCGCTCCTACGAGCAGTACTTC. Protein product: CASSGTGLIRSYEQYF.